The source of this T cell receptor beta chain is a study of coeliac disease. Study-level points and caveats: TRB repertoires were largely private, with most amino acid sequences found in only one sample. Intraepithelial and lamina propria fractions were not highly pure, so cross-contamination was possible.

This CDR3 region has 13 residues. CDR1 and CDR2 (germline): SQVTM, ANQGSEA. After removal of 0 bases from V and 8 bases from J, the junction contained 6 bases not matched to a gene. TCRdb's table, derived via immunoSEQ multiplex PCR, lists solely in-frame clones and lacks some. The sample includes 4,000 to 5,000 clones, less than 65% of them seen just once. Worth noting for this clone: Its specificity is not known.

This chain links TRBV29-1 with TRBJ1-2; 7 bases are shared with TRBD1. Sample: intraepithelial lymphocytes from the gut. This TCR was sampled from a woman under 30 with active celiac disease. The CDR3 DNA reads as TGCAGCGTTGAAGAGAACAGGGGTAACGGCTACACCTTC. It codes for CSVEENRGNGYTF.